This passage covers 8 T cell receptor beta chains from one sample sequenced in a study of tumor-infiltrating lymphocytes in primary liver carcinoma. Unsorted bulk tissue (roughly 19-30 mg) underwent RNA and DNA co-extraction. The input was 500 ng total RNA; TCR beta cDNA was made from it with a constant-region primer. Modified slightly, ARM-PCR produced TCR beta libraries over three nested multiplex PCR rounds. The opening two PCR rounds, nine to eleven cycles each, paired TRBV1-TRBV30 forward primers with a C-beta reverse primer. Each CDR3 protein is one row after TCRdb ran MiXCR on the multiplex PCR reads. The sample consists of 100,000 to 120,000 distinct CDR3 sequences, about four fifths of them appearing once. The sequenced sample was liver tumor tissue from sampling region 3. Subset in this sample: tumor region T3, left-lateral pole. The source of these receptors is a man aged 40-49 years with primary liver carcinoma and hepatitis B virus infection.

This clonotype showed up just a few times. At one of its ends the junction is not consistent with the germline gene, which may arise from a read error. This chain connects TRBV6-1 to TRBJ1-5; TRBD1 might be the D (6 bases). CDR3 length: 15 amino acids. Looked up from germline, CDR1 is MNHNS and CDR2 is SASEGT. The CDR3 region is CASNPNSGAGQSQHF. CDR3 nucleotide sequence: TGTGCCAGCAATCCTAATTCAGGGGCAGGTCAGTCCCAGCATTTT.

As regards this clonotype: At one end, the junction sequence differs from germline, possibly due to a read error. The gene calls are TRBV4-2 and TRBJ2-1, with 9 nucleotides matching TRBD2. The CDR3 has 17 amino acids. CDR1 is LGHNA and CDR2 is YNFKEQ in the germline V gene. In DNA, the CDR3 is TGTGTCAGCAGCCAAGAGATAGCGGGGGCCTTCTACAATGAGCAGTTCTTC. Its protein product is CVSSQEIAGAFYNEQFF.

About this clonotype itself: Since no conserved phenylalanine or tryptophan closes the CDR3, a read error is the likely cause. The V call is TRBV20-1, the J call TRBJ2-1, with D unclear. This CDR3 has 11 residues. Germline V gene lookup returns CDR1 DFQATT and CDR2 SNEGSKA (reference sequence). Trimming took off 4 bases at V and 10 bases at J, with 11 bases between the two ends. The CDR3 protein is CSANIRREQFY. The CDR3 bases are TGCAGTGCTAATATCCGAAGAGAGCAGTTCTAC.

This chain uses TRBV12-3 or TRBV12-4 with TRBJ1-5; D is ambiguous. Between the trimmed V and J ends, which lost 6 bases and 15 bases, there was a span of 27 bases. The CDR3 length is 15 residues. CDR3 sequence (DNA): TGTGCCAGCAGCCCTGCAGAGCAGGCTAACCAGTCCCGGCATTTT. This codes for CASSPAEQANQSRHF.

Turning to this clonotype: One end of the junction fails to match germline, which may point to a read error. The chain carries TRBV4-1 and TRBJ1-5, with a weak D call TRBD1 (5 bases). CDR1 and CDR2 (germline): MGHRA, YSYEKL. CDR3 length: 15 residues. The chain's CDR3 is CASSPIEGSNLPPHF. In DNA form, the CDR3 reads TGCGCCAGTAGTCCCATAGAGGGGAGCAATCTGCCCCCGCATTTT.

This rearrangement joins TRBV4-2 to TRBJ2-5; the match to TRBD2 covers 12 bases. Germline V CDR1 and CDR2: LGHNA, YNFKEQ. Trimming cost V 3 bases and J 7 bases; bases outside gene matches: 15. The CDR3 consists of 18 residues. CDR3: CASSHDLAGGRIIGTQYF. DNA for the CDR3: TGTGCCAGCAGCCACGATCTAGCGGGAGGGCGAATTATAGGGACCCAGTACTTC.

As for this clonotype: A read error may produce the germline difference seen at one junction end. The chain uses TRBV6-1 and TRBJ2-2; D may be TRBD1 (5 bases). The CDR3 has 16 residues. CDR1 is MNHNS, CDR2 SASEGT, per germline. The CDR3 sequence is CATSKTLQVNTGELFF. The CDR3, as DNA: TGTGCCACCAGTAAAACATTACAGGTGAACACCGGGGAGCTGTTTTTT.

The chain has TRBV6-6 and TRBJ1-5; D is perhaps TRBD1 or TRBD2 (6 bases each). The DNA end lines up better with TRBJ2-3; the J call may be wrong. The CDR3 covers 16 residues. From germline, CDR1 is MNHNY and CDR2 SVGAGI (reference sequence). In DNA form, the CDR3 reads TGTGCCAGCAGAAATACAGGGACTTGGAGCAATCAGCACCAGTATTTT. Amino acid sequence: CASRNTGTWSNQHQYF.